The clone carrying this TCR beta chain was counted only a few times. Its cognate antigen is unknown. These data come from a study of vaccination and CD4 T cells after COVID-19. In the study overall: The convalescents were made up of six males and four females, two of whom were Hispanic.

The V gene lost 2 bases and the J gene lost 3 bases, with 5 bases spanning the gap. The CDR3 length is 13 residues. Germline V lookup: CDR1 LNHDA, CDR2 SQIVND (reference sequence). TCRdb re-called the PCR reads with MiXCR, one entry per CDR3 protein. Seen here are about 21,000 distinct CDR3 sequences, approximately 57% observed once, and the top ten hold just under 1%. The PCR-positive dates, March through December 2020, came before the US Alpha, Beta and Delta variants. General observations from the study: Relatively small numbers of convalescent patients were studied, with no early post-infection timepoints included. Within convalescent individuals, 304 out of 307 vaccine-specific clones proved to be spike mono-reactive.

The chain couples TRBV19 to TRBJ1-5; no reliable D call. The TCR was taken from a human donor who had recovered from COVID-19. The source was CD4+ T cells from blood, collected before SARS-CoV-2 vaccination. The CDR3 region has the DNA TGTGCCAGTAGTATACTGGACAATCAGCCCCAGCATTTT. Amino acid sequence: CASSILDNQPQHF.